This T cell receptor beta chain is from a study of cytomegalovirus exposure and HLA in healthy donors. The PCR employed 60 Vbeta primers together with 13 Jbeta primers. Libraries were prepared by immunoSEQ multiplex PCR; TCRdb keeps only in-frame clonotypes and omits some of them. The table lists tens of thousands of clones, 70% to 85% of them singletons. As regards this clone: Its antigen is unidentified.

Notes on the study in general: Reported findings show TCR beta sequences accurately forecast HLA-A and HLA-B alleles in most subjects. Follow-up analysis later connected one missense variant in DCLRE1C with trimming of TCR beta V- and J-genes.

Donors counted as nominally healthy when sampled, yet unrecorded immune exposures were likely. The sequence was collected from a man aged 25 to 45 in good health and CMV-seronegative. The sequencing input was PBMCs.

CDR3 DNA sequence: TGTGCCAGTAGTATAGCCAGGGACTACGAGCAGTACTTC. Protein: CASSIARDYEQYF. V gene TRBV19 combines with J gene TRBJ2-7; weak D call: TRBD1 (5 bases). Trimming shortened V by 1 base and J by 3 bases, and 7 bases separated the two germline ends. The CDR3 covers 13 residues. Germline V gene lookup returns CDR1 LNHDA and CDR2 SQIVND (reference sequence).